Presented here are 18 T cell receptor beta chains from one specimen sequenced in a study of molecular identifiers for immune sequencing clone quantification. TCRdb used MiXCR to reprocess the PCR reads, holding one entry per CDR3 protein. This table holds about 640,000 distinct CDR3 sequences, around 20% found once. The sequenced material came from naive CD8+ T cells from blood, with Jurkat cell RNA spiked in. Subset described: FACS-sorted CD8+CD4-CCR7+CD45RA+ naive T cells. The receptors originated from a human donor in good health. Some libraries in this study had Jurkat cell RNA spiked in.

This clonotype appeared many times. This chain joins TRBV3-1 and TRBJ1-1; D not resolved. V lost 4 bases and J 10 bases, leaving 19 bases between the germline ends. This CDR3 spans 14 amino acids. Germline CDR1 LGHDT, CDR2 YNNKEL (reference sequence). In DNA form, the CDR3 reads TGTGCCAGCAGCCCGGCAACCGGAGTTTTCGGAGCTTTCTTT. This codes for CASSPATGVFGAFF. Based on the CDR3 plus reference TRBV3-1 and TRBJ1-1, the full variable domain is DTAVSQTPKYLVTQMGNDKSIKCEQNLGHDTMYWYKQDSKKFLKIMFSYNNKELIINETVPNRFSPKSPDKAHLNLHINSLELGDSAVYFCASSPATGVFGAFFGQGTRLTVV.

The chain recombines TRBV12-3 or TRBV12-4 with TRBJ2-1; D remains ambiguous. The V end was cut by 6 bases, the J end by 1 base, with 13 bases between. The CDR3 extends over 15 amino acids. The CDR3 coding sequence is TGTGCCAGCAGAACCTACTCCGAATCCTACAATGAGCAGTTCTTC. Translated: CASRTYSESYNEQFF.

About this clonotype: A much larger clone lies a single base off, so this may be a read error. The chain is built from TRBV3-1 and TRBJ1-1; D remains ambiguous. This CDR3 has 15 residues. V was cut by 2 bases and J by 1 base, with 11 bases left in between. CDR1 is LGHDT and CDR2 is YNNKEL in the germline V gene (reference sequence). The CDR3 is CASSQSPRKNTEAFF. The CDR3 nucleotides are TGTGCCAGCAGCCAATCCCCAAGGAAGAACACTGAAGCTTTCTTT.

At least ten counts were recorded for this clonotype. The chain uses TRBV27 and TRBJ1-1; D not resolved. This CDR3 comprises 15 residues. Germline-derived CDR1 and CDR2 are MNHEY and SMNVEV (reference sequence). V lost 3 bases, J lost 1 base, and 12 bases lay in between. CDR3: CASSFRHGSNTEAFF. For the CDR3, the DNA is TGTGCCAGCAGTTTCCGCCATGGCTCGAACACTGAAGCTTTCTTT.

About this clonotype: This may arise from a read error, as a much more abundant clone is one base away. The conserved closing phenylalanine or tryptophan is absent in this CDR3, likely reflecting a read error. The gene calls are TRBV27 and TRBJ2-1, with 8 bases identical to TRBD2. The CDR3 sequence is 16 residues long. The V gene's germline CDR1 is MNHEY and CDR2 SMNVEV (reference sequence). Trimming took 2 bases from V and 4 from J; bases not matched to a gene: 7. CDR3 in DNA: TGTGCCAGCAGTTTACTGGGACTAGATGCTTACAATGAGCAGTTCCTC. This gives the protein CASSLLGLDAYNEQFL.

This clonotype came up many times. CDR3 amino acids: CASSDRDRVQYEQYF. CDR3 bases: TGTGCCAGCAGCGACCGGGACAGGGTCCAGTACGAGCAGTACTTC. The V gene is TRBV21-1, the J gene TRBJ2-7; the table's D call of TRBD1 was not tested on the DNA. TRBV21-1 is a pseudogene locus. The CDR3 runs 15 residues.

As to this clonotype: Germline is not matched at one junction end, which may reflect a read error. This chain connects TRBV9 to TRBJ2-6; tentative D call: TRBD1 (5 bases). Germline lookup yields CDR1 SGDLS and CDR2 YYNGEE. The CDR3 consists of 17 residues. The DNA for the CDR3 is TGTGCCAGCAGCGTATGGGCGGTAAACTCTGGGGCCAACGTCTTGATTTTC. This gives the protein CASSVWAVNSGANVLIF.

The sample holds many counts of this clonotype. V is TRBV6-4 and J is TRBJ2-2, with D hard to call. Trimming removed 5 bases at V and 7 bases at J, with 8 bases between. Germline CDR1 reads MRHNA; CDR2 reads SNTAGT. This CDR3 contains 12 residues. CDR3 nucleotides: TGTGCCAGCAGTCGGTCTAACGGGGAGCTGTTTTTT. Its protein is CASSRSNGELFF.

This clonotype has a count of ten or more. The chain joins TRBV5-5 to TRBJ1-2; 8 nucleotides agree with TRBD1. Germline V gives CDR1 SGHKS, CDR2 YYEKEE (reference sequence). This CDR3 contains 15 residues. J lost 4 bases, V lost 4 bases, and 9 bases had no gene match. The CDR3 is CASSPGRQGTYGYTF. CDR3 DNA: TGTGCCAGCAGCCCCGGACGACAGGGGACCTATGGCTACACCTTC.

This clonotype was seen at least ten times. DNA of the CDR3: TGTGCCAGCAGCACCCGGACAGTGGCTGAAGCTTTCTTT. As protein: CASSTRTVAEAFF. V and J are TRBV11-2 and TRBJ1-1; D perhaps matches TRBD1 (6 bases). CDR1 is SGHAT and CDR2 is FQNNGV in the germline V gene. The CDR3 is 13 amino acids. V was cut by 5 bases and J by 6 bases, with 13 bases left in between.

Notes on this clonotype: A much larger clone differs by one base, so this may be a read error. The rearrangement links TRBV5-6 to TRBJ2-7, with unresolved D. The CDR3 sequence is 13 residues long. Germline V gene lookup returns CDR1 SGHDT and CDR2 YYEEEE. For the CDR3, the DNA is TGTGCCAGCTGCTTGACGGCTAGCTACGAGCAGTACTTC. Its translation is CASCLTASYEQYF.

The chain uses TRBV4-1 and TRBJ2-7; TRBD1 agrees at 7 bases. Trimming took 0 bases from V and 2 from J; bases not matched to a gene: 10. This CDR3 is built from 17 residues. Germline CDR1 and CDR2: MGHRA and YSYEKL. This chain's CDR3 is CASSQEAYTGQPYEQYF. In nucleotides, the CDR3 is TGCGCCAGCAGCCAAGAGGCCTATACGGGACAGCCCTACGAGCAGTACTTC.

This clonotype was picked up many times. This chain joins TRBV28 and TRBJ2-3; 9 nucleotides match TRBD2. Per the germline V gene, CDR1 is MDHEN and CDR2 is SYDVKM. This CDR3 comprises 17 residues. The ends lost 0 bases at V and 5 bases at J; junction bases unmatched: 9. CDR3 sequence reads: CASSLWFQREVGDTQYF. As DNA, the CDR3 is TGTGCCAGCAGTTTATGGTTCCAGCGGGAGGTGGGAGATACGCAGTATTTT.

This clonotype was detected many times. This sequence joins TRBV5-6 and TRBJ2-3; a possible D gene is TRBD2 (6 bases). This CDR3 is built from 14 residues. CDR1 is SGHDT, CDR2 YYEEEE, per germline. V gave up 2 bases and J gave up 3 bases, with 10 bases separating them. The CDR3 loop reads CASSFLRGTDTQYF. The DNA of the CDR3 is TGTGCCAGCAGCTTTTTACGGGGGACAGATACGCAGTATTTT.

This clonotype has just a few counts. This chain links TRBV19 with TRBJ2-1; 8 positions agree with TRBD2. The CDR3 spans 12 residues. V shed 5 bases, J shed 14 bases, and the junction held 8 bases outside the gene matches. Germline V gene lookup returns CDR1 LNHDA and CDR2 SQIVND (reference sequence). The CDR3 spells CASSSQRESKFF. CDR3 sequence (DNA): TGTGCCAGTAGTTCCCAGCGGGAGTCGAAGTTCTTC.

About this clonotype: Being one base from a much bigger clone, this may be a read error. The rearrangement joins TRBV20-1 to TRBJ2-5, with 7 bases matching TRBD2. This CDR3 comprises 16 residues. V was pared by 2 bases and J by 4 bases, with 13 bases of the junction left unmatched. In germline, CDR1 is DFQATT, CDR2 SNEGSKA (reference sequence). The CDR3, as DNA: TGCAGTGCTAGATTCACGGGAGGCGTGAGGGGAGAGACCCAGTACTTC. Translated, it gives CSARFTGGVRGETQYF.

This chain connects TRBV11-2 to TRBJ1-1; unclear D gene. Germline lookup yields CDR1 SGHAT and CDR2 FQNNGV. The V gene lost 3 bases and the J gene lost 0 bases, with 8 bases spanning the gap. The CDR3 sequence is 14 residues long. In DNA form, the CDR3 reads TGTGCCAGCAGCTTTAAACCTATGAACACTGAAGCTTTCTTT. The encoded protein is CASSFKPMNTEAFF.

This clonotype was observed a single time. The junction shows a germline mismatch at one end, possibly a read error. V is TRBV25-1 and J is TRBJ2-7; no clear D. Germline values: CDR1 MGHDK, CDR2 SYGVNS. CDR3 length equals 13 residues. CDR3 loop: CACSVVNWGEQYF. CDR3 DNA: TGTGCCTGCAGCGTAGTGAATTGGGGAGAGCAGTACTTC.